This T cell receptor beta chain is from a study of identical twins. From the 5' RACE reads, TCRdb called clonotypes with MiXCR, one entry per CDR3 protein. The sample has some 1,600,000 distinct CDR3 sequences, less than 40% seen once; the top ten hold over 0.25%. V was cut by 0 bases and J by 6 bases, with 17 bases left in between. The CDR3 spans 16 residues. Germline lookup yields CDR1 SGHAT and CDR2 FQNNGV. Input material: cord blood. This receptor was identified in a newborn girl in good health. The chain is built from TRBV11-2 and TRBJ1-1; TRBD1 might be the D (5 bases). The CDR3 loop is CASSLDQGAPGSEAFF. CDR3 nucleotides: TGTGCCAGCAGCTTAGATCAAGGGGCCCCGGGGTCTGAAGCTTTCTTT. Filled out from reference TRBV11-2 and TRBJ1-1, the complete variable domain reads EAGVAQSPRYKIIEKRQSVAFWCNPISGHATLYWYQQILGQGPKLLIQFQNNGVVDDSQLPKDRFSAERLKGVDSTLKIQPAKLEDSAVYLCASSLDQGAPGSEAFFGQGTRLTVV.